The present TCR beta chain was sequenced within a study of T cell responses to AZD1222 COVID-19 vaccine. Findings and limits, study-wide: Across spike, vaccine-associated CD4 TCRs were found, dominant at 160-218 and 743-854. Baseline seropositives among AZD1222 recipients totaled only six or seven. Every sample of the repertoires postdated the peak T cell response. Once two AZD1222 doses were given, Spike-specific TCR breadth and depth went up.

The sample holds one count of this clone. Its antigen is unknown. Germline loops: CDR1 ENHRY, CDR2 SYGVKD. With 4 bases removed from V and 0 bases from J, the gap between germline ends came to 13 bases. This CDR3 has 15 residues. Produced via immunoSEQ multiplex PCR; TCRdb's table is partial and in-frame only. Of about 130,000 clones listed, 94% are singletons. The receptor comes from an adult in good health. The chain uses TRBV10-3 and TRBJ2-7; TRBD1 might be the D (6 bases). Sample: peripheral blood, taken on day 0 of AZD1222 vaccination. CDR3 DNA sequence: TGTGCCATCAGTGGCCCCGACAGGAGCTCCTACGAGCAGTACTTC. Translating it yields CAISGPDRSSYEQYF.